These T cell receptor beta chains were read from a single sample in a study of CD8 T cells in ankylosing spondylitis. TCRdb reprocessed the 5' RACE reads with MiXCR, giving one entry per CDR3 protein. The repertoire consists of roughly 700,000 distinct CDR3 sequences, with 15% to 20% occurring once and the leading ten covering roughly a fifth. Material: blood, either unsorted or a sorted T cell fraction (not recorded which). Receptor source: a male donor with ankylosing spondylitis. Both conserved end residues are part of each CDR3. Fields, in order: D gene, V gene, J gene, clone size, CDR3 protein, CDR3 DNA. A D gene is named only where the DNA matches it firmly. A clone size is listed for some rows: how often the clone was seen (once, few, many), or a class if it is expanded.

D: NA
V: TRBV12-2
J: TRBJ1-5
size: NA
CDR3: CASRPRGGSGCQPQHF
DNA: TGTGCAAGTCGCCCCCGCGGGGGGAGTGGGTGTCAGCCCCAGCATTTT

D: NA
V: TRBV15
J: TRBJ1-2
size: few
CDR3: CATSRAQTKTNYGYTF
DNA: TGTGCCACCAGCAGAGCACAAACTAAGACTAACTATGGCTACACCTTC

D: TRBD2
V: TRBV5-6
J: TRBJ2-3
size: NA
CDR3: CASSARTRTDTQYF
DNA: TGTGCCAGCAGCGCCCGGACTAGGACAGATACGCAGTATTTT

D: TRBD2
V: TRBV5-1
J: TRBJ2-3
size: NA
CDR3: CASSTGLAGRADTQYF
DNA: TGCGCCAGCAGCACCGGACTAGCGGGAAGGGCAGATACGCAGTATTTT

D: NA
V: TRBV7-3
J: TRBJ2-1
size: few
CDR3: CASSLSVNRYNEQFF
DNA: TGTGCCAGCAGCTTATCGGTAAATCGATACAATGAGCAGTTCTTC

D: NA
V: TRBV12-3/TRBV12-4
J: TRBJ2-2
size: NA
CDR3: CASGGAIGELFF
DNA: TGTGCCAGCGGGGGGGCCATCGGTGAGCTGTTTTTT

D: NA
V: TRBV12-3/TRBV12-4
J: TRBJ1-2
size: many
CDR3: CASSLAGRYTF
DNA: TGTGCCAGCAGTTTGGCGGGCCGTTACACCTTC

D: NA
V: TRBV2
J: TRBJ2-3
size: few
CDR3: CASFPRDSHTDTQYF
DNA: TGTGCCAGTTTTCCCCGGGACTCACACACAGATACGCAGTATTTT

D: NA
V: TRBV12-3/TRBV12-4
J: TRBJ2-2
size: many
CDR3: CASSFGATGELFF
DNA: TGTGCCAGCAGTTTCGGGGCTACCGGGGAGCTGTTTTTT

D: NA
V: TRBV3-1
J: TRBJ2-1
size: NA
CDR3: CASSSYLAAYNEQFF
DNA: TGTGCCAGCAGCTCCTATTTGGCTGCCTACAATGAGCAGTTCTTC

D: NA
V: TRBV29-1
J: TRBJ2-1
size: NA
CDR3: CSAVDPNAGNEQFF
DNA: TGCAGCGCCGTGGACCCTAATGCAGGGAATGAGCAGTTCTTC

D: NA
V: TRBV7-9
J: TRBJ2-7
size: NA
CDR3: CASSSLRGPYEQYF
DNA: TGTGCCAGCAGCTCCCTTCGTGGCCCCTACGAGCAGTACTTC

D: NA
V: TRBV12-3/TRBV12-4
J: TRBJ1-5
size: NA
CDR3: CASSLSAEPNQPQHF
DNA: TGTGCCAGCAGTTTATCGGCAGAACCGAATCAGCCCCAGCATTTT

D: NA
V: TRBV7-8
J: TRBJ1-4
size: NA
CDR3: CASSLYTATNEKLFF
DNA: TGTGCCAGCAGCTTATACACTGCAACTAATGAAAAACTGTTTTTT

D: NA
V: TRBV6-2/TRBV6-3
J: TRBJ1-1
size: few
CDR3: CASSYLRTGEAFF
DNA: TGTGCCAGCAGTTACCTTCGGACGGGTGAAGCTTTCTTT

D: TRBD2
V: TRBV12-3/TRBV12-4
J: TRBJ2-3
size: few
CDR3: CASASTSGRVDTQYF
DNA: TGTGCCAGCGCCTCGACTAGCGGGAGGGTAGATACGCAGTATTTT

D: NA
V: TRBV5-5
J: TRBJ1-1
size: NA
CDR3: CASSVGGIAEAFF
DNA: TGTGCCAGCAGCGTGGGGGGCATAGCTGAAGCTTTCTTT

D: NA
V: TRBV7-9
J: TRBJ1-2
size: few
CDR3: CASSLGGATANYGYTF
DNA: TGTGCCAGCAGCTTAGGAGGGGCGACGGCCAACTATGGCTACACCTTC

D: NA
V: TRBV11-1
J: TRBJ2-7
size: few
CDR3: CASSQQTGSSYEQYF
DNA: TGTGCCAGCAGTCAGCAGACTGGAAGCTCCTACGAGCAGTACTTC

D: NA
V: TRBV10-3
J: TRBJ2-2
size: NA
CDR3: CAIRGTLETGELFF
DNA: TGTGCCATCAGAGGGACGCTTGAAACCGGGGAGCTGTTTTTT

D: NA
V: TRBV7-2
J: TRBJ1-1
size: NA
CDR3: CASSQQVQTEAFF
DNA: TGTGCCAGCAGCCAACAGGTTCAGACTGAAGCTTTCTTT

D: NA
V: TRBV18
J: TRBJ1-2
size: few
CDR3: CASSPRNSDVPDGYTF
DNA: TGTGCCAGCTCACCAAGAAATTCGGACGTCCCCGATGGCTACACCTTC

D: NA
V: TRBV12-3/TRBV12-4
J: TRBJ1-6
size: NA
CDR3: CASSSQDAVDSPLHF
DNA: TGTGCCAGCAGTTCTCAGGACGCGGTGGATTCACCCCTCCACTTT

D: TRBD2
V: TRBV6-2/TRBV6-3
J: TRBJ2-7
size: NA
CDR3: CASSLTSGIYEQYF
DNA: TGTGCCAGCAGCTTGACTAGCGGGATCTACGAGCAGTACTTC

D: TRBD1
V: TRBV6-1
J: TRBJ1-2
size: many
CDR3: CASTRGDRPYGYTF
DNA: TGTGCCAGCACCAGGGGGGACAGGCCTTATGGCTACACCTTC

D: TRBD1
V: TRBV30
J: TRBJ1-4
size: NA
CDR3: CACRDRENEKLFF
DNA: TGTGCCTGCCGGGACAGGGAGAATGAAAAACTGTTTTTT

D: TRBD2
V: TRBV9
J: TRBJ2-1
size: NA
CDR3: CASSVAGLAGAGEQFF
DNA: TGTGCCAGCAGCGTAGCCGGACTAGCGGGAGCCGGAGAGCAGTTCTTC

D: NA
V: TRBV7-7
J: TRBJ2-3
size: NA
CDR3: CASSLFPDTDTQYF
DNA: TGTGCTAGCAGCTTATTTCCAGACACAGATACGCAGTATTTT

D: NA
V: TRBV12-3/TRBV12-4
J: TRBJ2-7
size: many
CDR3: CASSPAYSYEQYF
DNA: TGTGCCAGCAGTCCAGCGTACTCCTACGAGCAGTACTTC

D: NA
V: TRBV7-9
J: TRBJ2-7
size: few
CDR3: CASSPPAGPSEQYF
DNA: TGTGCCAGCAGCCCCCCAGCGGGTCCCTCCGAGCAGTACTTC

D: TRBD1
V: TRBV4-1
J: TRBJ2-1
size: few
CDR3: CASSQDPTGGTDEQFF
DNA: TGCGCCAGCAGCCAAGATCCGACAGGGGGTACGGATGAGCAGTTCTTC

D: NA
V: TRBV7-2
J: TRBJ1-1
size: few
CDR3: CASSLYIRGEAFF
DNA: TGTGCCAGCAGCTTATATATCCGGGGTGAAGCTTTCTTT

D: NA
V: TRBV7-3
J: TRBJ2-2
size: few
CDR3: CASSLNGLFDTGELFF
DNA: TGTGCCAGCAGCCTAAACGGCCTGTTCGACACCGGGGAGCTGTTTTTT

D: NA
V: TRBV5-5
J: TRBJ2-5
size: NA
CDR3: CASSLGLFGETQYF
DNA: TGTGCCAGCAGCTTGGGGCTCTTCGGGGAGACCCAGTACTTC

D: TRBD1
V: TRBV7-2
J: TRBJ1-3
size: many
CDR3: CASSFLGQGRNTIYF
DNA: TGTGCCAGCAGCTTCTTGGGACAGGGTCGAAACACCATATATTTT

D: TRBD1
V: TRBV5-1
J: TRBJ1-1
size: NA
CDR3: CASSPGQIDTEAFF
DNA: TGCGCCAGCAGCCCGGGACAGATAGATACTGAAGCTTTCTTT

D: NA
V: TRBV20-1
J: TRBJ2-2
size: many
CDR3: CSARVTNTGELFF
DNA: TGCAGTGCTAGAGTAACGAACACCGGGGAGCTGTTTTTT

D: NA
V: TRBV29-1
J: TRBJ1-4
size: few
CDR3: CSVEEGPNSELFF
DNA: TGCAGCGTTGAAGAGGGGCCCAATTCGGAACTGTTTTTT

D: NA
V: TRBV2
J: TRBJ1-6
size: few
CDR3: CASSRGQPLSPYNSPLHF
DNA: TGTGCCAGCAGCCGAGGACAGCCACTCTCTCCCTATAATTCACCCCTCCACTTT

D: NA
V: TRBV10-2
J: TRBJ2-7
size: few
CDR3: CASKASSSYEQYF
DNA: TGCGCCAGCAAGGCTAGCTCTAGCTACGAGCAGTACTTC

D: NA
V: TRBV27
J: TRBJ2-7
size: NA
CDR3: CASSLSGISYEQYF
DNA: TGTGCCAGCAGTTTATCCGGGATTAGCTACGAGCAGTACTTC